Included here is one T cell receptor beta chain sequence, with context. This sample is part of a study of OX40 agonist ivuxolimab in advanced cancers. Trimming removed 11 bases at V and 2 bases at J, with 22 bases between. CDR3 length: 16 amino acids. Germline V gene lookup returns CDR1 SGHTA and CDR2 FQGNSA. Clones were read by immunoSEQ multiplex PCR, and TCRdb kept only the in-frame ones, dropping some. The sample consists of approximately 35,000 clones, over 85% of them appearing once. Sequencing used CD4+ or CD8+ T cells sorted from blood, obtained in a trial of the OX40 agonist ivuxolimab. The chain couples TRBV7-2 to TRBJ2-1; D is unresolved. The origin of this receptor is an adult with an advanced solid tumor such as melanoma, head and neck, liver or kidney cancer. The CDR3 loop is CAPPLFRVGTYNEQFF. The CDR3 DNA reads TGTGCCCCCCCGTTGTTTCGTGTGGGCACCTACAATGAGCAGTTCTTC.